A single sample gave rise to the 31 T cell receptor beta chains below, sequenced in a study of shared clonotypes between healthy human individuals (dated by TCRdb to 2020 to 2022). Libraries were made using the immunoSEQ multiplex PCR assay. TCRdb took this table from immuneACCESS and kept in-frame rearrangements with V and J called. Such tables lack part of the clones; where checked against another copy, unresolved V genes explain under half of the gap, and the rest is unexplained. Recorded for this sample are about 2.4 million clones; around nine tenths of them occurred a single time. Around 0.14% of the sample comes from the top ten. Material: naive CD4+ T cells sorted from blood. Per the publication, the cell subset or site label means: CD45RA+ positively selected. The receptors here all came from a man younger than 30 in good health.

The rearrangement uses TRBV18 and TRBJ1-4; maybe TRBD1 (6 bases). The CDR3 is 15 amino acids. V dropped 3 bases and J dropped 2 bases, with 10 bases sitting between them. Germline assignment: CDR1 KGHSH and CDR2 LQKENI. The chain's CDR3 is CASSPTGPTNEKLFF. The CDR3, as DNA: TGTGCCAGCTCACCGACAGGACCCACTAATGAAAAACTGTTTTTT.

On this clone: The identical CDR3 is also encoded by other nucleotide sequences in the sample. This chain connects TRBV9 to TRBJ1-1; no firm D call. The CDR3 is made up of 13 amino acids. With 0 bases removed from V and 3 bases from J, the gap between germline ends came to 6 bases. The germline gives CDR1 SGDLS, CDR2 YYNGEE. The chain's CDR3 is CASSVEYYTEAFF. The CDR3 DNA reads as TGTGCCAGCAGCGTAGAGTACTACACTGAAGCTTTCTTT. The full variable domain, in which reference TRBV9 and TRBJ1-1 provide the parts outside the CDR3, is DSGVTQTPKHLITATGQRVTLRCSPRSGDLSVYWYQQSLDQGLQFLIQYYNGEERAKGNILERFSAQQFPDLHSELNLSSLELGDSALYFCASSVEYYTEAFFGQGTRLTVV.

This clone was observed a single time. Here the CDR3 DNA reads TGTGCCTGGAGTCCTATTACAGGGGGCTCCTACGAGCAGTACTTC. This codes for CAWSPITGGSYEQYF. This chain uses TRBV30 with TRBJ2-7; 8 bases fit TRBD1. Unmatched junction bases numbered 6, after V lost 2 bases and J lost 0 bases. Germline values: CDR1 GTSNPN, CDR2 SVGIG (reference sequence). This CDR3 spans 15 amino acids.

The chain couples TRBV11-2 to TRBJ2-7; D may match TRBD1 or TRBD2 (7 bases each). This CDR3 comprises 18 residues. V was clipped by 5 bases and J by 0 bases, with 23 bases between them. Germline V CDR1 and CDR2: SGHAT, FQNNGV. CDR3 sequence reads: CASSQHYIRGGSSYEQYF. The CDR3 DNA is TGTGCCAGCAGCCAACACTACATCAGGGGGGGGTCCTCCTACGAGCAGTACTTC.

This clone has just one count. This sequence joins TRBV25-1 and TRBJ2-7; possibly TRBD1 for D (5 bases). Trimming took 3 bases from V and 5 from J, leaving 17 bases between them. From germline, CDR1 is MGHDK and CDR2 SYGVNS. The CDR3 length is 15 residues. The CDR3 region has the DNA TGTGCCAGCAGTGAGGCGGCAGGGAAGTCAAACGAGCAGTACTTC. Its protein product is CASSEAAGKSNEQYF.

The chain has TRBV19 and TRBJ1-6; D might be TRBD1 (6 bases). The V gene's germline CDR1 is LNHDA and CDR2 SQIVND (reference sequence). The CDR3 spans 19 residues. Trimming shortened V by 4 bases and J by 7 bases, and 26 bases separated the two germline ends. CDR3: CASSRFGPPAGAGNSPLHF. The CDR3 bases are TGTGCCAGTAGTAGGTTCGGGCCACCGGCGGGGGCGGGCAATTCACCCCTCCACTTT.

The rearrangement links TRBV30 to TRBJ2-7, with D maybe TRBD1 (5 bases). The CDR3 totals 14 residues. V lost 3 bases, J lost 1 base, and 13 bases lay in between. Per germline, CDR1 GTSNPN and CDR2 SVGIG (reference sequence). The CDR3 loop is CAWRTQSGSYEQYF. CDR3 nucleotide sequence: TGTGCCTGGAGAACACAGTCAGGGTCCTACGAGCAGTACTTC.

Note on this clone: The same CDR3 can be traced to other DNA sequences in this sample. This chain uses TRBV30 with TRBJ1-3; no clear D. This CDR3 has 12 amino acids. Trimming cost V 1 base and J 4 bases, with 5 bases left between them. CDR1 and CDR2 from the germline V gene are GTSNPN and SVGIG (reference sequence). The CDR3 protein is CAWSGSGNTIYF. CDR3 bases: TGTGCCTGGAGTGGGTCAGGAAACACCATATATTTT. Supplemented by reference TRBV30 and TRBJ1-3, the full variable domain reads SQTIHQWPATLVQPVGSPLSLECTVEGTSNPNLYWYRQAAGRGLQLLFYSVGIGQISSEVPQNLSASRPQDRQFILSSKKLLLSDSGFYLCAWSGSGNTIYFGEGSWLTVV.

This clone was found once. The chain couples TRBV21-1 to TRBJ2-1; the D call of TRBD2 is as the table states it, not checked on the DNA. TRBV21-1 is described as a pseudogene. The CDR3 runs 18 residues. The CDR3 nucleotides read TGTGCCAGCAGCAAAATCGGGAACGTACCCTGCTCCTACAATGAGCAGTTCTTC. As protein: CASSKIGNVPCSYNEQFF.

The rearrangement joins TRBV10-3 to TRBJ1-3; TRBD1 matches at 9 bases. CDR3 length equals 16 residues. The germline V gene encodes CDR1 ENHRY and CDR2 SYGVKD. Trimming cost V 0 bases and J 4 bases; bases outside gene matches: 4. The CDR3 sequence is CAISESGTGTGNTIYF. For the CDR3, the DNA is TGTGCCATCAGTGAGTCGGGGACAGGGACCGGAAACACCATATATTTT.

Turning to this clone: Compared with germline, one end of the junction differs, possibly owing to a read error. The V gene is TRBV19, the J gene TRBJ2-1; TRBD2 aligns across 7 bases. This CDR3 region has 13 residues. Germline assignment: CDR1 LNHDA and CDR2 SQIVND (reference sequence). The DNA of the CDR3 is TGTGCCAGTAGGATAGGCGGGAGCAATGAGCAGTTCTTC. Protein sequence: CASRIGGSNEQFF. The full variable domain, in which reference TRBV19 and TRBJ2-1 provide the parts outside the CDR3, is DGGITQSPKYLFRKEGQNVTLSCEQNLNHDAMYWYRQDPGQGLRLIYYSQIVNDFQKGDIAEGYSVSREKKESFPLTVTSAQKNPTAFYLCASRIGGSNEQFFGPGTRLTVL.

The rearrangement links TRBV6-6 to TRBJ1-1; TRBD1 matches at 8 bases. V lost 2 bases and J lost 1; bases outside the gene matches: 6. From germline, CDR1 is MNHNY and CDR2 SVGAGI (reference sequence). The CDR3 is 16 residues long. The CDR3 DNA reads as TGTGCCAGCAGTTACAAGGTACAGGGGGGGAACACTGAAGCTTTCTTT. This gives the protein CASSYKVQGGNTEAFF.

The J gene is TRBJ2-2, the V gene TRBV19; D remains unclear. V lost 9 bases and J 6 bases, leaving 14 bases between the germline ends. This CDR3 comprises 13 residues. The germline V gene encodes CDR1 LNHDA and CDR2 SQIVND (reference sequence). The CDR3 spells CASTSWTAGELFF. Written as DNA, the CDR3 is TGTGCCAGCACGAGTTGGACGGCCGGGGAGCTGTTTTTT.

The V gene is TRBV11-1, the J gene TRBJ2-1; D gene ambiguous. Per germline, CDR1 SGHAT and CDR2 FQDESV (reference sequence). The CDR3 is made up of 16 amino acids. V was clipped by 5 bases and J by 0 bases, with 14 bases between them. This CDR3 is CASSGFGFSSYNEQFF. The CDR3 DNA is TGTGCCAGCAGCGGGTTTGGGTTCAGCTCCTACAATGAGCAGTTCTTC.

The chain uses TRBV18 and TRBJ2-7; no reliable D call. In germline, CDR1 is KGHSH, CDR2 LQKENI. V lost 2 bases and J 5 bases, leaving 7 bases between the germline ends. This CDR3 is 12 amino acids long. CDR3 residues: CASSPGPNEQYF. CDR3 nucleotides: TGTGCCAGCTCACCAGGGCCTAACGAGCAGTACTTC.

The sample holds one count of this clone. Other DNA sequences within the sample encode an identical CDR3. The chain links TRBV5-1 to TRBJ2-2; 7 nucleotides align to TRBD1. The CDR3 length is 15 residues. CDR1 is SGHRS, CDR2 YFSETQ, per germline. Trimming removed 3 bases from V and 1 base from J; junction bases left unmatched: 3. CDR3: CASSSTGLNTGELFF. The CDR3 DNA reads TGCGCCAGCAGCTCGACAGGGTTGAACACCGGGGAGCTGTTTTTT.

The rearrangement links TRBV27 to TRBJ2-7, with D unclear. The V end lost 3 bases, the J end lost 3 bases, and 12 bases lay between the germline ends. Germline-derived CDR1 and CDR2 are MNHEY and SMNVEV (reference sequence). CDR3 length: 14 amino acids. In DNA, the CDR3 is TGTGCCAGCAGTTTCCGCCACACTTTCTACGAGCAGTACTTC. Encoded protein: CASSFRHTFYEQYF.

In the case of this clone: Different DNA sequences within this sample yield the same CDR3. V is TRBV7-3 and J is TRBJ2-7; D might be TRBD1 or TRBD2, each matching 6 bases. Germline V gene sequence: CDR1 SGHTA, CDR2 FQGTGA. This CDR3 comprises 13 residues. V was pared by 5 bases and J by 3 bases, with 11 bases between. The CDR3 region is CASSPGGGYEQYF. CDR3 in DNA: TGTGCCAGCAGCCCCGGAGGGGGCTACGAGCAGTACTTC.

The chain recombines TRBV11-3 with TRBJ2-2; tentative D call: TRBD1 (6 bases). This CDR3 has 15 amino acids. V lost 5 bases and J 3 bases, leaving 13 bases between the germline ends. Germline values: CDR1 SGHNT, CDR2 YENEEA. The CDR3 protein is CASSTQGQDTGELFF. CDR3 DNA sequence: TGTGCCAGCAGCACCCAGGGGCAGGACACCGGGGAGCTGTTTTTT.

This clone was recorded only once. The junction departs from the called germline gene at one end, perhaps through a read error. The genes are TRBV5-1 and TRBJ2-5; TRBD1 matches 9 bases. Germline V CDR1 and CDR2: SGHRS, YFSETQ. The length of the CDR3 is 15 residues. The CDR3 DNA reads TGCGCCAGCAGCAAATCGACAGGGGGAAGAGAGGCCCAGTACTTC. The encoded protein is CASSKSTGGREAQYF.

DNA for the CDR3: TGCGCCAGCAGCTTGTCCGGAGATATCACAGATACGCAGTATTTT. Translating gives CASSLSGDITDTQYF. The genes are TRBV5-1 and TRBJ2-3, with D unresolved. In germline, CDR1 is SGHRS, CDR2 YFSETQ. The CDR3 totals 15 residues. V was trimmed by 1 base and J by 2 bases, leaving 11 bases between them.

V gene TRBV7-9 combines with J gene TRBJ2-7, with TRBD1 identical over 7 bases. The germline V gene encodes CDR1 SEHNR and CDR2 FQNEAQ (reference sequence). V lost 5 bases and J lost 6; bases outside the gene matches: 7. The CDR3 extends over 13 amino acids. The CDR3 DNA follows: TGTGCCAGCAGCACGAGACAGGGCTCCGAGCAGTACTTC. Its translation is CASSTRQGSEQYF.

Here the CDR3 DNA reads TGTGCCAGCAGCTTGCGGCAGGCAGGGTACGAGCAGTACTTC. Translating gives CASSLRQAGYEQYF. The chain links TRBV5-8 to TRBJ2-7; possible D gene TRBD1, 5 bases. Germline assignment: CDR1 SGHTS and CDR2 YDEGEE. CDR3 length: 14 residues. With 1 base removed from V and 4 bases from J, the gap between germline ends came to 12 bases. Full variable domain (remainder filled in from reference TRBV5-8 and TRBJ2-7): EAGVTQSPTHLIKTRGQQATLRCSPISGHTSVYWYQQALGLGLQFLLWYDEGEERNRGNFPPRFSGRQFPNYSSELNVNALELEDSALYLCASSLRQAGYEQYFGPGTRLTVT.

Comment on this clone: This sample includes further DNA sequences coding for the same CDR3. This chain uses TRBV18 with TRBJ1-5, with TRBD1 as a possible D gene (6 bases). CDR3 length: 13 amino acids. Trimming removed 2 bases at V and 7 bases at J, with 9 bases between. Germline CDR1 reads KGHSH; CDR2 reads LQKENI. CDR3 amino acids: CASSPAGDQPQHF. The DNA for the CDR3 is TGTGCCAGCTCACCAGCAGGGGACCAGCCCCAGCATTTT.

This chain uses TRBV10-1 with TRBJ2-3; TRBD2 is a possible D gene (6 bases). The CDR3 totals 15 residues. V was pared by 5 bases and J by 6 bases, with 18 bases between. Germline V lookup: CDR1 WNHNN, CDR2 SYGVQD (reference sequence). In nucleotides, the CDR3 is TGCGCCAGCAGTCGCGGCGGGGAGTTGATGGATACGCAGTATTTT. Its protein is CASSRGGELMDTQYF.

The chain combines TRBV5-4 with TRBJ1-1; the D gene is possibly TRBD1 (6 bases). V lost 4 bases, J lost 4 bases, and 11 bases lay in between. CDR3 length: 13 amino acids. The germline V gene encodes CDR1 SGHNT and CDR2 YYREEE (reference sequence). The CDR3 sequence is CASSTTGFTEAFF. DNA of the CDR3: TGTGCCAGCAGCACCACAGGGTTCACTGAAGCTTTCTTT.

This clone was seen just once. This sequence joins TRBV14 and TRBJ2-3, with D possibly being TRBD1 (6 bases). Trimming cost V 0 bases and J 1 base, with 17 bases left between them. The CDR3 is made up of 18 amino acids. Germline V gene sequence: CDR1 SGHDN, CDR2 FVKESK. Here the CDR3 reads CASSQDKAGRGGTDTQYF. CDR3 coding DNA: TGTGCCAGCAGCCAAGATAAGGCGGGCAGGGGCGGCACAGATACGCAGTATTTT.

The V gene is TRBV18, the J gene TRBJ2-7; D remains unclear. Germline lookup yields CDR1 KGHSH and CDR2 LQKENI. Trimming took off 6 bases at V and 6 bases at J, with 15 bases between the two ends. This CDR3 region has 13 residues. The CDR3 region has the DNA TGTGCCAGCTCGTGGCCCTATAATTCCGAGCAGTACTTC. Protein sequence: CASSWPYNSEQYF.

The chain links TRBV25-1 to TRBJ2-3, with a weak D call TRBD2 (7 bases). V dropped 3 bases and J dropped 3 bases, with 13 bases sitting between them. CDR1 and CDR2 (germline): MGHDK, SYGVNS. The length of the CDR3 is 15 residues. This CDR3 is CASSEWRGRTDTQYF. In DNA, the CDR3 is TGTGCCAGCAGTGAGTGGCGGGGGCGGACAGATACGCAGTATTTT.

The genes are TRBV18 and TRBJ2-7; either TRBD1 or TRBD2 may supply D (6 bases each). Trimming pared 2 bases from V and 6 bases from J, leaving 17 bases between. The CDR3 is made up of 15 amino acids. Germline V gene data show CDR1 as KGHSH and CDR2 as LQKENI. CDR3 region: CASSPSLPGASEQYF. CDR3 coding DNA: TGTGCCAGCTCACCAAGTCTCCCGGGGGCGAGCGAGCAGTACTTC.

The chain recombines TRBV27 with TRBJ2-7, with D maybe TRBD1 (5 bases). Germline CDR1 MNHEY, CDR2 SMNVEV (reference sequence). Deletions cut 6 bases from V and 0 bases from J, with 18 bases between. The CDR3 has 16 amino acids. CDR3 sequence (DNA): TGTGCCAGCAGCTACACGAGGACACGTCCCTCCTACGAGCAGTACTTC. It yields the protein CASSYTRTRPSYEQYF.